This T cell receptor (beta chain) stems from a study of early T cells in non-severe SARS-CoV-2 infection. Whole-study context: RNA in bulk from unsorted whole blood was sequenced, and chains were unpaired.

In the library, individual cDNA molecules carried attached unique molecular identifiers. TCRdb itself ran the 5' RACE reads through MiXCR, one entry per CDR3 protein. The repertoire holds about 77,000 distinct CDR3 sequences, with around 12% as singletons. In this sample, this clonotype turned up a few times. J was trimmed by 4 bases and V by 3 bases; bases with no gene match: 0. The CDR3 runs to 14 residues. CDR1 LNHNV and CDR2 YYDKDF come from the germline V gene (reference sequence). This material consisted of whole blood, taken at baseline. The source of this sequence is an adult who was a healthcare worker with PCR-confirmed SARS-CoV-2 infection or an uninfected control (not recorded which). The donor label of this sample is uncertain. The chain links TRBV15 to TRBJ2-1, with TRBD2 matching over 10 bases. The CDR3 nucleotides are TGTGCCACCAGCAGGACTAGCGGGTACAATGAGCAGTTCTTC. Protein sequence: CATSRTSGYNEQFF.